This is a list of T cell receptor beta chains from one sample in a study of cytomegalovirus exposure and HLA in healthy donors. Here immunoSEQ multiplex PCR was the method, and the copy in TCRdb shows in-frame clones only, minus some. The table lists approximately 150,000 clones, about 85% of them singletons, with about 2.4% in the top ten. The sample taken for sequencing was PBMCs. These receptors were taken from a young man in good health and CMV-seropositive. CDR3s include the opening cysteine and the closing phenylalanine or tryptophan. The D gene is left open where the match is weak. A clone size is listed for some rows: how often the clone was seen (once, few, many), or a class if it is expanded.

CDR3 DNA	CDR3 protein	clone size	CDR3 length	V gene	J gene	D gene
TGTGCCAGCAGCTTAGACGGGAGGTCAGATACGCAGTATTTT	CASSLDGRSDTQYF	-	14	TRBV7-2	TRBJ2-3	TRBD2
TGTTCCAGCAGCCTCGCCGGGACAAACCAAGAGACCCAGTACTTC	CSSSLAGTNQETQYF	-	15	TRBV7-9	TRBJ2-5	-
TGTGCCAGCAGCTTGTTCCGGGATGAAAAACTGTTTTTT	CASSLFRDEKLFF	few	13	TRBV5-6	TRBJ1-4	-
TGCGCCAGCAGCCAAGTCCAGTGGCTGGAAGCTTTCTTT	CASSQVQWLEAFF	-	13	TRBV4-3	TRBJ1-1	-
TGTGCCAGCAGTTCTCTGGCGGGAGGGGTCGATGAGCAGTTCTTC	CASSSLAGGVDEQFF	-	15	TRBV28	TRBJ2-1	TRBD2
TGTGCCAGCAGCTTAGGGCAGGTTAATTCACCCCTCCACTTT	CASSLGQVNSPLHF	-	14	TRBV7-6	TRBJ1-6	-
TGTGCCAGCAGCTTTTCCCGCGGGAGCTCCTACAATGAGCAGTTCTTC	CASSFSRGSSYNEQFF	once	16	TRBV7-8	TRBJ2-1	TRBD2
TGTGCCAGCAGCCCATTAGATGGGCTTAGGGGGGAGACCCAGTACTTC	CASSPLDGLRGETQYF	-	16	TRBV7-6	TRBJ2-5	-
TGTGCCAGCTCACCGGACAGCCTAGGGAGCAACACCGGGGAGCTGTTTTTT	CASSPDSLGSNTGELFF	-	17	TRBV18	TRBJ2-2	-
TGTGCCAGCAGCTTGGGAGTGACAGGGGCTGGGAACACCGGGGAGCTGTTTTTT	CASSLGVTGAGNTGELFF	-	18	TRBV5-5	TRBJ2-2	TRBD1
TGTGCCAGCTCTCGTGGACAGGGGTCTAATGAAAAACTGTTTTTT	CASSRGQGSNEKLFF	-	15	TRBV18	TRBJ1-4	TRBD1
TGTGCCAGCAGCCCAGCAGGGACTAGCGGGAACCAGCAAGAGACCCAGTACTTC	CASSPAGTSGNQQETQYF	-	18	TRBV7-8	TRBJ2-5	TRBD2
TGTTCCAGCAGCTTACACAGGAGCGAGCAGTACTTC	CSSSLHRSEQYF	-	12	TRBV7-9	TRBJ2-7	-
TGTGCCAGCAGTTACCTAGCGGGAAACACCGGGGAGCTGTTTTTT	CASSYLAGNTGELFF	once	15	TRBV6-6	TRBJ2-2	TRBD2
TGTGCCAGCAGTTCAATATGGGACGGGGGGTTGGGGGACACTGAAGCTTTCTTT	CASSSIWDGGLGDTEAFF	-	18	TRBV28	TRBJ1-1	-
TGCGCCAGCAGTGACCTAGCGGGAGGGCTCTACAATGAGCAGTTCTTC	CASSDLAGGLYNEQFF	once	16	TRBV10-1	TRBJ2-1	TRBD2
TGTTCCAGCAGCTTTGAGTCTAGCAATGAGCAGTTCTTC	CSSSFESSNEQFF	-	13	TRBV7-9	TRBJ2-1	-
TGTGCCAGCAGCATCTTAGCGGGCACCTACAATGAGCAGTTCTTC	CASSILAGTYNEQFF	once	15	TRBV9	TRBJ2-1	TRBD2
TGTGCCATCAGCAGTACAGGGGATAACTATGGCTACACCTTC	CAISSTGDNYGYTF	-	14	TRBV10-3	TRBJ1-2	TRBD1
TGTGCCAGTAGTTTCGGACAGGGGGTTGGGGAAGCTTTCTTT	CASSFGQGVGEAFF	-	14	TRBV19	TRBJ1-1	TRBD1
TGTTCCAGCAGCCCCCACTACGAGCAGTACTTC	CSSSPHYEQYF	once	11	TRBV7-9	TRBJ2-7	-
TGTGCCAGCAGCCCCGGAATAATCCTAGCGGGAGTCAATGAGCAGTTCTTC	CASSPGIILAGVNEQFF	-	17	TRBV4-2	TRBJ2-1	TRBD2
TGTGCCAGTAATTCAGGGATAAAGAGAACGACCGGGGAGCTGTTTTTT	CASNSGIKRTTGELFF	-	16	TRBV19	TRBJ2-2	-
TGTGCCAGCAGCCCCCTCGGCGGGAACACTGAAGCTTTCTTT	CASSPLGGNTEAFF	few	14	TRBV7-3	TRBJ1-1	-
TGTGCCAGCAGCTGGGATACTAGCGGGGAGCAGTTCTTC	CASSWDTSGEQFF	-	13	TRBV7-2	TRBJ2-1	TRBD2
TGTGCCAGCAGTGGAGCGGGAGGGCCAAACATTCAGTACTTC	CASSGAGGPNIQYF	-	14	TRBV11-2	TRBJ2-4	TRBD2
TGTGCCAGCAGCTTGGGGGACATAGCGAACACCGGGGAGCTGTTTTTT	CASSLGDIANTGELFF	-	16	TRBV5-4	TRBJ2-2	-
TGTGCCAGCAGCCTCCGGGACAGGAGCTACGAGCAGTACTTC	CASSLRDRSYEQYF	-	14	TRBV9	TRBJ2-7	TRBD1
TGTGCCAGCAGTCGGGACAGGGGGGGTACCGGGGAGCTGTTTTTT	CASSRDRGGTGELFF	-	15	TRBV6-5	TRBJ2-2	TRBD1
TGTGCCAGCAGTTTCGGACTAGCGGGAGGTCAAGAGACCCAGTACTTC	CASSFGLAGGQETQYF	-	16	TRBV27	TRBJ2-5	TRBD2
TGTGCCAGCAGCTTCCTGGGAGGAGACACAGATACGCAGTATTTT	CASSFLGGDTDTQYF	once	15	TRBV11-3	TRBJ2-3	-
TGTGCCAGCAGCCAAACCAGACAGGGTCGAGGAGAAAAACTGTTTTTT	CASSQTRQGRGEKLFF	few	16	TRBV16	TRBJ1-4	TRBD1
TGTGCCAGCAGCTCCCCAACTTACAGGTTCATGAACACTGAAGCTTTCTTT	CASSSPTYRFMNTEAFF	-	17	TRBV7-8	TRBJ1-1	-
TGTGCCAGCAGCCCCACAGGGAGAGGTGAAAAACTGTTTTTT	CASSPTGRGEKLFF	few	14	TRBV14	TRBJ1-4	-
TGTGCCAGCAGCCGGTCCGCGCAAGATACGCAGTATTTT	CASSRSAQDTQYF	-	13	TRBV4-2	TRBJ2-3	-
TGTGCCAGCAGCCACCTGACCTACTCGATGACAGATGGTAACTATGGCTACACCTTC	CASSHLTYSMTDGNYGYTF	few	19	TRBV4-2	TRBJ1-2	-
TGTGCCAGTACCAGAGAGAGACAGGGACCCTATGGCTACACCTTC	CASTRERQGPYGYTF	-	15	TRBV19	TRBJ1-2	TRBD1
TGCAGCGTTCGGACAGGCAATCAGCCCCAGCATTTT	CSVRTGNQPQHF	-	12	TRBV29-1	TRBJ1-5	-
TGCGCCAGCAGCTTCGGGCCGCAGGGTCTTAGAAACACCATATATTTT	CASSFGPQGLRNTIYF	-	16	TRBV5-1	TRBJ1-3	-
TGTGCCAGCAGCCGAGACTACTACGAGCAGTACTTC	CASSRDYYEQYF	-	12	TRBV5-4	TRBJ2-7	-
TGCGCCAGCAGCCCTACTATGGACAGGCCCGCGAATGAAAAACTGTTTTTT	CASSPTMDRPANEKLFF	-	17	TRBV4-1	TRBJ1-4	TRBD1
TGCGCCAGCACCTCCGGCGGGGGGACTGAAGCTTTCTTT	CASTSGGGTEAFF	few	13	TRBV5-1	TRBJ1-1	-
TGTGCCAGTAGTCGCCGGGACAGGGCCTACGAGCAGTACTTC	CASSRRDRAYEQYF	-	14	TRBV19	TRBJ2-7	TRBD1
TGTGCCAGCAGCCCGGGGACTAGCGGGGGTAATGAGCAGTTCTTC	CASSPGTSGGNEQFF	-	15	TRBV5-5	TRBJ2-1	TRBD2
TGTGCCATCGGGGGACTAGCGGGAGGGCCTAAGGGCTCTGGGGCCAACGTCCTGACTTTC	CAIGGLAGGPKGSGANVLTF	-	20	TRBV10-3	TRBJ2-6	TRBD2
TGTGCCAGCAGCCCCAGACTAGCGGGACACCTCGAGCAGTACTTC	CASSPRLAGHLEQYF	once	15	TRBV11-3	TRBJ2-7	TRBD2
TGTGCTAGTGGTCGAGGACAGGGGGGAAATGAGCAGTTCTTC	CASGRGQGGNEQFF	-	14	TRBV12-5	TRBJ2-1	TRBD1
TGTGCCAGCAGCCGAGGGACAGGGAACACTGAAGCTTTCTTT	CASSRGTGNTEAFF	-	14	TRBV7-9	TRBJ1-1	TRBD1
TGTGCCACCAGCAGGCGGACAGTCATCTACGAGCAGTACTTC	CATSRRTVIYEQYF	-	14	TRBV15	TRBJ2-7	-
TGCAGCGTCCGCGGGGGGGCGGCTAATGAAAAACTGTTTTTT	CSVRGGAANEKLFF	-	14	TRBV29-1	TRBJ1-4	-
TGTGCCAGCATAGTGGGCACAAGCTCCTACAATGAGCAGTTCTTC	CASIVGTSSYNEQFF	once	15	TRBV2	TRBJ2-1	-